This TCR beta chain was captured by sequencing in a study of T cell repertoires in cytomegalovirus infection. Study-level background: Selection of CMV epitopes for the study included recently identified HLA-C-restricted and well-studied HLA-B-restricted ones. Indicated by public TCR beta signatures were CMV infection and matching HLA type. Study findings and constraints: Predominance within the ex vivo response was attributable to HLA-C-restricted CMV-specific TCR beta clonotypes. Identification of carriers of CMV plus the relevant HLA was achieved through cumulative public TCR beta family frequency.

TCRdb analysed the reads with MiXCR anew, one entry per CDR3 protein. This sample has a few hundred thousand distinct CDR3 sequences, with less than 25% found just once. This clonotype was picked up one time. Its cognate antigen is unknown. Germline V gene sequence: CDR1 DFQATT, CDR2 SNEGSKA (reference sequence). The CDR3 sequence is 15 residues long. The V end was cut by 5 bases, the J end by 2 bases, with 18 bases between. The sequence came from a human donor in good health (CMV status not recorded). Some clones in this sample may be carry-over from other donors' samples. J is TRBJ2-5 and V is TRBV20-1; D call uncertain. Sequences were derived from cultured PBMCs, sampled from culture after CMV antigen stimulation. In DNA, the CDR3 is TGCAGTGCTTCAATTCGGGCCGCTCAGCAAGAGACCCAGTACTTC. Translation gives CSASIRAAQQETQYF.